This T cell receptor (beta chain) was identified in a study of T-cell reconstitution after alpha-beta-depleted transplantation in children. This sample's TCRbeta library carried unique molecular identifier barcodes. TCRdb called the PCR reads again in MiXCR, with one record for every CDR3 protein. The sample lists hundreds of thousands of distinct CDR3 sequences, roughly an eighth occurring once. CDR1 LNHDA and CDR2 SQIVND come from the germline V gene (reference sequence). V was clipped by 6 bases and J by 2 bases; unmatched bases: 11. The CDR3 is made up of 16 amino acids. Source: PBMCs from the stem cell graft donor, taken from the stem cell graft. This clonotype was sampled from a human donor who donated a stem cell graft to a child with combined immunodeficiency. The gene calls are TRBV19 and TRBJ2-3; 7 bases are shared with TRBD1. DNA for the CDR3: TGTGCCAGTAGCCTCCCAAGACAGGGCGCCACAGATACGCAGTATTTT. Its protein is CASSLPRQGATDTQYF.